The entry that follows covers one T cell receptor beta chain sequence. Its antigen is currently unknown. This sample stems from a study of cytomegalovirus exposure and HLA in healthy donors. At the level of the study: Researchers found that about 82% of under 450 genotyped donors fell within the Caucasian-associated ancestry cluster.

PCR used 60 Vbeta primers and 13 Jbeta primers. TCRdb keeps only in-frame clones here, not all; method: immunoSEQ multiplex PCR. Of 80,000 or so clones in the sample, around two thirds are singletons; the top ten hold around 4.7%. Germline lookup yields CDR1 SGHTA and CDR2 FQGNSA. V was trimmed by 0 bases and J by 6 bases, leaving 9 bases between them. The CDR3 covers 13 residues. General study findings and limits: Using the classifier, cytomegalovirus status was reportedly diagnosed with high specificity and sensitivity. Sequence variants that were highly shared formed a cluster that was likely a sequencing artifact.

The chain couples TRBV7-2 to TRBJ2-7; TRBD1 is a possible D gene (5 bases). The specimen sequenced was PBMCs. The clonotype originates from a man in his sixties in good health and CMV-seropositive. Written as DNA, the CDR3 is TGTGCCAGCAGCTTAGCGGGAAGGGGCGAGCAGTACTTC. It codes for CASSLAGRGEQYF.